These 10 T cell receptor beta chains were sequenced from one sample in a study of T cells in Graves' hyperthyroidism and ophthalmopathy. Amplified TCR beta CDR3 regions derived from RNA transcripts. A set of HTBI primers served as the primers for a first-round RT-PCR of the TCR CDR3. TCRdb redid the calling of the multiplex PCR reads with MiXCR, one entry per CDR3 protein. The sample records about half a million distinct CDR3 sequences, less than 20% being singletons. The sample was blood. These receptors were obtained from a middle-aged man with Graves' ophthalmopathy.

The chain employs TRBV20-1 and TRBJ2-1, with TRBD1 matching over 8 bases. Germline V lookup: CDR1 DFQATT, CDR2 SNEGSKA (reference sequence). CDR3 size: 13 residues. V dropped 6 bases and J dropped 7; count of bases not matched to a gene: 8. The CDR3: CSAFSDRVNEQFF. The CDR3 region has the DNA TGCAGTGCCTTCTCGGACAGGGTTAATGAGCAGTTCTTC.

This clonotype was seen at least ten times. The chain has TRBV6-6 and TRBJ1-2, with D unclear. Germline assignment: CDR1 MNHNY and CDR2 SVGAGI (reference sequence). The germline V and J ends were trimmed by 0 bases and 5 bases, with 13 bases remaining between them. The length of the CDR3 is 15 residues. DNA of the CDR3: TGTGCCAGCAGTTACTCGAGTTCGGGGAGGTATGGCTACACCTTC. Translation gives CASSYSSSGRYGYTF.

The table lists this clonotype with a few counts. The chain uses TRBV6-1 and TRBJ2-4; TRBD1 agrees at 8 bases. V lost 3 bases to trimming and J lost 3 bases; unmatched junction nucleotides: 4. Germline V gene lookup returns CDR1 MNHNS and CDR2 SASEGT. This CDR3 has 15 amino acids. The CDR3 DNA reads TGTGCCAGCAGTGAGCAGACAGGGGTCAAAAACATTCAGTACTTC. Translation gives CASSEQTGVKNIQYF.

The J gene is TRBJ1-2, the V gene TRBV4-1; 7 nucleotides agree with TRBD1. V lost 7 bases to trimming and J lost 4 bases; unmatched junction nucleotides: 9. This CDR3 contains 14 residues. Germline lookup yields CDR1 MGHRA and CDR2 YSYEKL. In DNA, the CDR3 is TGCGCCAGCACAGGAGGGGGCGTAGGCTATGGCTACACCTTC. Translating gives CASTGGGVGYGYTF.

This clonotype was seen a few times. This chain connects TRBV18 to TRBJ1-1; 7 nucleotides agree with TRBD1. Germline-derived CDR1 and CDR2 are KGHSH and LQKENI. V lost 4 bases, J lost 2 bases, and 7 bases stayed unmatched. The CDR3 runs 15 residues. The CDR3 protein is CASSQYDRVNTEAFF. CDR3 nucleotides: TGTGCCAGCTCACAGTACGACAGGGTTAACACTGAAGCTTTCTTT.

This clonotype turned up a few times. The chain has TRBV10-3 and TRBJ2-5, with D perhaps matching TRBD1 or TRBD2 (5 bases each). The CDR3 loop spans 13 amino acids. V was clipped by 2 bases and J by 5 bases, with 9 bases between them. Per the germline V gene, CDR1 is ENHRY and CDR2 is SYGVKD. CDR3: CAISEPREETQYF. CDR3 nucleotides: TGTGCCATCAGTGAGCCCAGGGAGGAGACCCAGTACTTC.

The chain uses TRBV20-1 and TRBJ2-2; a possible D gene is TRBD1 (5 bases). The CDR3 extends over 14 amino acids. CDR1 and CDR2 from the germline V gene are DFQATT and SNEGSKA (reference sequence). V was clipped by 0 bases and J by 5 bases, with 10 bases between them. CDR3 sequence (DNA): TGCAGTGCTAGAGATTCTAGGGGTACCGGGGAGCTGTTTTTT. It encodes CSARDSRGTGELFF.

The CDR3 reads CSARDVGQALYEQYF. The CDR3 DNA reads as TGCAGTGCTAGAGATGTGGGACAAGCCCTCTACGAGCAGTACTTC. V usage is TRBV20-1 and J usage is TRBJ2-7, with a possible D match to TRBD1 (6 bases). The CDR3 consists of 15 residues. Germline assignment: CDR1 DFQATT and CDR2 SNEGSKA (reference sequence). V was pared by 0 bases and J by 3 bases, with 15 bases between.

The gene calls are TRBV7-9 and TRBJ1-4; 7 bases fit TRBD1. This CDR3 region has 14 residues. CDR1 SEHNR and CDR2 FQNEAQ come from the germline V gene (reference sequence). After removal of 5 bases from V and 7 bases from J, the junction contained 7 bases not matched to a gene. This CDR3 reads CASSATGAGEKLFF. In DNA, the CDR3 is TGTGCCAGCAGCGCCACAGGGGCCGGTGAAAAACTGTTTTTT.

V and J are TRBV6-2 or TRBV6-3 and TRBJ1-1; D may be TRBD1 (6 bases). CDR3 size: 16 residues. CDR1 and CDR2 (germline): MNHEY, SVGEGT. Trimming removed 5 bases at V and 6 bases at J, with 22 bases between. CDR3 DNA: TGTGCCAGCAGTCCCGTCCCCCAGGGGAAGCACGCTGAAGCTTTCTTT. Translated, it gives CASSPVPQGKHAEAFF.